Described below is a single TCR beta chain sequence and its context. This entry belongs to a study of blood T cell repertoires in COVID-19. Assay: immunoSEQ multiplex PCR; the TCRdb copy retains only in-frame clones and omits some. The data hold over 400,000 clones, with 88% observed a single time. The participants were between about 18 and 90 years old and came from under 25 US areas. Donors of Cohort 3 who recovered were those that had two negative PCRs, clearance, or symptom resolution. The sequenced sample was PBMCs or T cells enriched from blood (not recorded which). The receptor was isolated from a woman aged 55-75 years who had recovered from COVID-19.

For the CDR3, the DNA is TGTGCCAGCAGCTTACTTAGCGGGGGGGCCTACGAGCAGTACTTC. Translation: CASSLLSGGAYEQYF. The chain employs TRBV7-2 and TRBJ2-7; the match to TRBD2 covers 11 bases. This CDR3 has 15 amino acids. CDR1 is SGHTA, CDR2 FQGNSA, per germline. The J segment lost 2 bases and the V segment lost 2 bases, leaving 2 bases of the junction unmatched. Complete variable domain (other parts from reference TRBV7-2 and TRBJ2-7): GAGVSQSPSNKVTEKGKDVELRCDPISGHTALYWYRQSLGQGLEFLIYFQGNSAPDKSGLPSDRFSAERTGGSVSTLTIQRTQQEDSAVYLCASSLLSGGAYEQYFGPGTRLTVT.